The rows below give T cell receptor beta chains drawn from one sample of a study of technical replicates of blood from several donors. Profiled with immunoSEQ multiplex PCR; TCRdb holds only in-frame clones, not every one. The table has roughly 80,000 clones, around 91% seen once; the top ten hold under 0.5%. The sequenced sample was T cells isolated from PBMCs. The receptors were gathered from a human donor in good health. Both conserved end residues are part of each CDR3. D genes are given only for firm matches. The size field is filled for only some rows; it gives once, few, many or a size class.

v_gene	d_gene	abundance	j_gene	CDR3aa	CDR3nt
TRBV7-9	NA	NA	TRBJ2-2	CASSLELYANTGELFF	TGTGCCAGCAGCTTAGAACTGTACGCGAACACCGGGGAGCTGTTTTTT
TRBV7-8	NA	NA	TRBJ2-7	CASSSTKAEFDEQYF	TGTGCCAGCAGCTCCACCAAGGCGGAATTCGACGAGCAGTACTTC
TRBV28	NA	NA	TRBJ1-1	CASSLPTGYTEAFF	TGTGCCAGCAGTTTACCAACAGGTTACACTGAAGCTTTCTTT
TRBV5-1	NA	once	TRBJ1-1	CASSLEGQEAFF	TGCGCCAGCAGCTTGGAGGGGCAGGAAGCTTTCTTT
TRBV29-1	TRBD1	NA	TRBJ2-4	CSVEWTGTKNIQYF	TGCAGCGTTGAATGGACAGGGACCAAAAACATTCAGTACTTC
TRBV11-3	TRBD2	NA	TRBJ2-1	CASSLKGLAANEQFF	TGTGCCAGCAGCTTAAAGGGACTAGCGGCGAATGAGCAGTTCTTC
TRBV4-1	NA	NA	TRBJ2-5	CASSLNQGETQYF	TGCGCCAGCAGCCTTAACCAGGGGGAGACCCAGTACTTC
TRBV27	TRBD2	NA	TRBJ2-1	CASTSGSYNEQFF	TGTGCCAGCACTAGCGGGAGCTACAATGAGCAGTTCTTC
TRBV4-1	NA	NA	TRBJ1-1	CASSRGRRRGNNTEAFF	TGCGCCAGCAGCCGGGGAAGGCGCAGGGGAAATAACACTGAAGCTTTCTTT
TRBV29-1	NA	NA	TRBJ2-5	CSVEFVPETQYF	TGCAGCGTTGAATTTGTCCCGGAGACCCAGTACTTC
TRBV11-3	TRBD1	once	TRBJ2-7	CASSLEGTGPYEQYF	TGTGCCAGCAGCTTAGAGGGGACAGGACCCTACGAGCAGTACTTC
TRBV7-2	NA	few	TRBJ1-5	CASSPQGNNQPQHF	TGTGCCAGCAGCCCTCAGGGCAACAATCAGCCCCAGCATTTT
TRBV11-2	NA	NA	TRBJ1-3	CASSLDRTGNTIYF	TGTGCCAGCAGCTTAGACAGGACTGGAAACACCATATATTTT
TRBV27	NA	NA	TRBJ2-7	CASSPIPPGLYEQYF	TGTGCCAGCAGTCCCATACCCCCAGGATTGTACGAGCAGTACTTC
TRBV6-6	NA	NA	TRBJ2-3	CASLSLAQRGTQYF	TGTGCCAGTCTTAGTCTGGCCCAGCGTGGTACGCAGTATTTT
TRBV29-1	NA	NA	TRBJ2-3	CSVEDGLLLDTQYF	TGCAGCGTTGAAGATGGACTTCTTTTAGATACGCAGTATTTT
TRBV5-1	NA	NA	TRBJ2-4	CASSFSGEDIQYF	TGCGCCAGCAGCTTTTCAGGGGAAGACATTCAGTACTTC
TRBV6-5	NA	once	TRBJ1-3	CASSSGRVGEQNTIYF	TGTGCCAGCAGTTCGGGTAGGGTCGGGGAGCAAAACACCATATATTTT
TRBV2	NA	NA	TRBJ1-4	CAISADTGWSNEKLFF	TGTGCCATCAGTGCGGATACAGGGTGGTCTAATGAAAAACTGTTTTTT
TRBV13	NA	NA	TRBJ1-2	CASSPAGADYGYTF	TGTGCCAGCAGCCCAGCGGGTGCCGACTATGGCTACACCTTC
TRBV10-1	TRBD2	NA	TRBJ2-1	CASSEFGSGYNEQFF	TGCGCCAGCAGTGAGTTTGGTAGCGGGTACAATGAGCAGTTCTTC
TRBV12-5	TRBD2	NA	TRBJ2-3	CASGLVTSGSSTDTQYF	TGTGCTAGTGGTTTGGTAACTAGCGGGAGTTCAACAGATACGCAGTATTTT
TRBV30	NA	NA	TRBJ1-1	CAWGHSGGTEAFF	TGTGCCTGGGGCCACTCGGGGGGCACTGAAGCTTTCTTT
TRBV7-9	NA	NA	TRBJ2-6	CASSSTGISGANVLTF	TGTGCCAGCAGCTCCACAGGGATTTCTGGGGCCAACGTCCTGACTTTC
TRBV30	TRBD1	NA	TRBJ2-3	CAYEPGGALTDTQYF	TGTGCCTATGAACCAGGGGGCGCTCTAACAGATACGCAGTATTTT
TRBV6-4	NA	NA	TRBJ2-2	CASSEQTGELFF	TGTGCCAGCAGTGAACAGACCGGGGAGCTGTTTTTT
TRBV10-3	TRBD1	NA	TRBJ1-1	CAMGQPNTEAFF	TGTGCCATGGGACAGCCGAACACTGAAGCTTTCTTT